This T cell receptor beta chain was retrieved from a study of graft-versus-host responses after intestinal transplantation. Study context: Anti-thymocyte globulin served as induction for all recipients, who then took tacrolimus and steroids for three to four years. Findings and caveats of the study: Maximum circulating GvH clone levels tracked with early post-transplant HvG decreases. In recipient marrow, GvH clones were found, and some appeared first in ileum or blood. Within the allografts of patients who had graft-donor T cell macrochimerism, graft-versus-host to host-versus-graft clonal ratios were high.

The CDR3 is 16 amino acids. CDR1 PRHDT and CDR2 FYEKMQ come from the germline V gene (reference sequence). V shed 1 base and J 5 bases; nucleotides not matched to a gene: 5. Assay used: immunoSEQ multiplex PCR; TCRdb lists only in-frame clones, some missing. The sample lists fewer than 15,000 clones; 84% were seen once. For this clone: Its antigen is not identified.

The source was PBMCs, collected after intestinal transplantation. This sequence joins TRBV13 and TRBJ2-3; the match to TRBD2 covers 11 bases. This sequence originates from a human patient who received an intestinal transplant, so some T cells may come from the graft donor. For the CDR3, the DNA is TGTGCCAGCAGCTTAGAAATAGCGGGAGGGGGAGATACGCAGTATTTT. It codes for CASSLEIAGGGDTQYF. The entire variable domain, with the rest obtained from reference TRBV13 and TRBJ2-3, is as follows: AAGVIQSPRHLIKEKRETATLKCYPIPRHDTVYWYQQGPGQDPQFLISFYEKMQSDKGSIPDRFSAQQFSDYHSELNMSSLELGDSALYFCASSLEIAGGGDTQYFGPGTRLTVL.